This T cell receptor (beta chain) came from a study of response to subunit inactivated influenza vaccine. Points from the study as a whole: The authors suggested that few new T cells are recruited per seasonal influenza vaccination.

Via MiXCR, TCRdb re-called the RT-PCR reads, giving one row per CDR3 protein. This sample yields 490,000 or so distinct CDR3 sequences, of which around 8% are seen a single time; 13% belongs to the top ten. V was pared by 6 bases and J by 3 bases, with 13 bases between. Germline V lookup: CDR1 DFQATT, CDR2 SNEGSKA (reference sequence). CDR3 length: 13 residues. This clonotype was seen ten or more times. Its antigen is undetermined. Source: PBMCs from blood, taken roughly 24 months after vaccination. The chain combines TRBV20-1 with TRBJ2-3, with D tentatively TRBD2 (6 bases). The receptor's source is a man between 50 and 70 years old who received an inactivated influenza vaccine. CDR3 DNA sequence: TGCAGTGCCGAACCAGGACTAACAGATACGCAGTATTTT. Protein: CSAEPGLTDTQYF.